The T cell receptor (beta chain) under discussion was sequenced for a study of cytomegalovirus exposure and HLA in healthy donors. Broader study findings: Generally TCR sequences proved uncommon, though certain public TCRs appeared in numerous donors. According to a later analysis, TCR clusters from the first cohort tended to co-occur in the roughly 130 validation repertoires. The authors enumerated around 150 TCR beta chains as linked to cytomegalovirus.

The assay was immunoSEQ multiplex PCR, and TCRdb's table has in-frame clones only and misses some. The data show about 240,000 clones, with approximately 83% seen just once and 0.95% to 1.5% held by the top ten. Notes on this clone: Its antigen is still unknown.

The CDR3 spans 15 residues. J lost 6 bases, V lost 4 bases, and 10 bases had no gene match. CDR1 is SGDLS, CDR2 YYNGEE, per germline. This TCR was sampled from a woman in her twenties or thirties in good health and CMV-seropositive. The sequencing input was PBMCs. The gene calls are TRBV9 and TRBJ1-1, with TRBD1 matching 9 bases. The CDR3 loop reads CASSNPGQGFAEAFF. In DNA form, the CDR3 reads TGTGCCAGCAGCAATCCGGGACAGGGTTTCGCTGAAGCTTTCTTT.